A single T cell receptor beta chain is shown here with its context. This specimen belongs to a study of blood T cell repertoires in COVID-19. Germline-derived CDR1 and CDR2 are LGHDT and YNNKEL (reference sequence). There are 18 residues in the CDR3. Trimming took 8 bases from V and 0 from J; bases not matched to a gene: 16. Some clones are missing from TCRdb's copy, which holds only in-frame ones; the method was immunoSEQ multiplex PCR. The data show 50,000 to 65,000 clones, roughly 76% seen once. V and J are TRBV3-1 (or the pseudogene TRBV3-2) and TRBJ1-2; TRBD1 agrees at 9 bases. The TCR sequence derives from a woman aged 55-75 years with acute or convalescent COVID-19. Sequenced sample: peripheral blood. The CDR3 coding sequence is TGTGCCAGCTACGGAGGCGGGACAGGGAGACGGGCTAACTATGGCTACACCTTC. Protein product: CASYGGGTGRRANYGYTF.